Each of the 3 T cell receptor beta chains below was sequenced from the same sample in a study of sequential checkpoint blockade in melanoma. Treatment given: randomized to nivolumab then ipilimumab (arm A) or the reverse (arm B). The data were produced by immunoSEQ multiplex PCR, yet TCRdb's version contains in-frame clones alone and is incomplete. Of under 25,000 clones listed, approximately 82% are singletons. Material: CD8+ T cells sorted from blood (inferred from file names), obtained from a patient given nivolumab and ipilimumab in sequence. The receptors come from a human donor with melanoma.

The rearrangement joins TRBV5-1 to TRBJ1-1; 7 positions match TRBD1. J was trimmed by 6 bases and V by 4 bases; bases with no gene match: 3. The germline V gene has CDR1 SGHRS and CDR2 YFSETQ. CDR3 length: 12 amino acids. CDR3 nucleotide sequence: TGCGCCAGCAGCACGACAGGGCCTGAAGCTTTCTTT. Translated, it gives CASSTTGPEAFF. Full variable domain (outside the CDR3, taken from reference TRBV5-1 and TRBJ1-1): KAGVTQTPRYLIKTRGQQVTLSCSPISGHRSVSWYQQTPGQGLQFLFEYFSETQRNKGNFPGRFSGRQFSNSRSEMNVSTLELGDSALYLCASSTTGPEAFFGQGTRLTVV.

This sequence joins TRBV30 and TRBJ2-1; a possible D gene is TRBD1 (5 bases). The V gene lost 0 bases and the J gene lost 8 bases, with 17 bases spanning the gap. Germline assignment: CDR1 GTSNPN and CDR2 SVGIG (reference sequence). The CDR3 is 15 residues long. This CDR3 is CAWSVGQGPTDEQFF. CDR3 nucleotide sequence: TGTGCCTGGAGTGTAGGTCAGGGCCCTACCGATGAGCAGTTCTTC. Using reference TRBV30 and TRBJ2-1 for the parts outside the CDR3, the full variable domain is SQTIHQWPATLVQPVGSPLSLECTVEGTSNPNLYWYRQAAGRGLQLLFYSVGIGQISSEVPQNLSASRPQDRQFILSSKKLLLSDSGFYLCAWSVGQGPTDEQFFGPGTRLTVL.

V usage is TRBV18 and J usage is TRBJ1-5; 10 bases line up with TRBD1. Germline assignment: CDR1 KGHSH and CDR2 LQKENI. Trimming removed 5 bases from V and 3 bases from J; junction bases left unmatched: 4. CDR3 length equals 15 residues. The CDR3 region is CASSADRGLNQPQHF. Here the CDR3 DNA reads TGTGCCAGCTCAGCAGACAGGGGGCTCAATCAGCCCCAGCATTTT.